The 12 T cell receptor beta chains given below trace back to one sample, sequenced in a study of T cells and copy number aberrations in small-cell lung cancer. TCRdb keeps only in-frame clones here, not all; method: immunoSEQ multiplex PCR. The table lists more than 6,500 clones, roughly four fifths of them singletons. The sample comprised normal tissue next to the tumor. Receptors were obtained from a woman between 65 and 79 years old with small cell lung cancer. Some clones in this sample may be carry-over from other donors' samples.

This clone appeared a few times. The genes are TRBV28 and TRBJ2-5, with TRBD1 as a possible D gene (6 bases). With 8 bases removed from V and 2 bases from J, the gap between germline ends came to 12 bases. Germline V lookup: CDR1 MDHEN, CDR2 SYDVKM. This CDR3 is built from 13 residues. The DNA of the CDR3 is TGTGCCAGCCTCCCCCAGGGGCAAGAGACCCAGTACTTC. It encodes CASLPQGQETQYF.

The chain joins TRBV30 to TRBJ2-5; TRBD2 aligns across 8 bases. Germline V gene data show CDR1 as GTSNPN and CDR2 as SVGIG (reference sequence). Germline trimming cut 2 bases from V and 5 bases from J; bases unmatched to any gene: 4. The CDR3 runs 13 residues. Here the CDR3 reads CAWSRSGSETQYF. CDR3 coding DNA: TGTGCCTGGAGTCGAAGCGGGAGTGAGACCCAGTACTTC.

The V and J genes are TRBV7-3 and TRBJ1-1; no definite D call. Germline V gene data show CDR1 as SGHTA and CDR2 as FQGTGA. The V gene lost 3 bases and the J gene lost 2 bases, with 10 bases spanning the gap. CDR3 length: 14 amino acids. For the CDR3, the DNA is TGTGCCAGCAGCTTTTCGGCGGGAAACACTGAAGCTTTCTTT. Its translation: CASSFSAGNTEAFF.

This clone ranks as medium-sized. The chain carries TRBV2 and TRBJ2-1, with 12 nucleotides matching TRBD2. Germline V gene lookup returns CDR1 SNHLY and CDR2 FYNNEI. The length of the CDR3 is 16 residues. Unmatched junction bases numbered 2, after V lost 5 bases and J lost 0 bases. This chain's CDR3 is CASSLTSGSSYNEQFF. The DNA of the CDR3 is TGTGCCAGCAGTCTGACTAGCGGGAGCTCCTACAATGAGCAGTTCTTC. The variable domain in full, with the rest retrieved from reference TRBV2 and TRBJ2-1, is EPEVTQTPSHQVTQMGQEVILRCVPISNHLYFYWYRQILGQKVEFLVSFYNNEISEKSEIFDDQFSVERPDGSNFTLKIRSTKLEDSAMYFCASSLTSGSSYNEQFFGPGTRLTVL.

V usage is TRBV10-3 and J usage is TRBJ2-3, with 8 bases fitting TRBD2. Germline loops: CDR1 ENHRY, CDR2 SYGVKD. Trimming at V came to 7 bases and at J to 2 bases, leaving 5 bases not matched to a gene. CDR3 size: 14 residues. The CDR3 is CAIKTGRATDTQYF. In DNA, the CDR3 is TGTGCCATCAAAACCGGGAGGGCCACAGATACGCAGTATTTT.

CDR3 protein: CASSQASRGPGANVLTF. Here the CDR3 DNA reads TGTGCCAGCAGCCAAGCTTCCAGGGGACCTGGGGCCAACGTCCTGACTTTC. J is TRBJ2-6 and V is TRBV4-2; weak D call: TRBD1 (6 bases). Germline loops: CDR1 LGHNA, CDR2 YNFKEQ. Trimming took 1 base from V and 2 from J, leaving 12 bases between them. There are 17 residues in the CDR3.

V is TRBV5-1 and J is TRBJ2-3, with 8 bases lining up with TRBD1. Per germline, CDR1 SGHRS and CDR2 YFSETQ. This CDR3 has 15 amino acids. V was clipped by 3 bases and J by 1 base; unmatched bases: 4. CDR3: CASSSGQGRTDTQYF. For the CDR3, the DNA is TGCGCCAGCAGCTCCGGACAGGGACGCACAGATACGCAGTATTTT.

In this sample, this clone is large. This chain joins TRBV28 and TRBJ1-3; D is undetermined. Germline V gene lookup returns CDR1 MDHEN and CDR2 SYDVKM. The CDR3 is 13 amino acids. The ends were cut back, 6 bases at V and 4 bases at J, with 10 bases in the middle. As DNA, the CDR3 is TGTGCCAGCAGCGGGTCCTCCGGAAACACCATATATTTT. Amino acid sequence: CASSGSSGNTIYF.

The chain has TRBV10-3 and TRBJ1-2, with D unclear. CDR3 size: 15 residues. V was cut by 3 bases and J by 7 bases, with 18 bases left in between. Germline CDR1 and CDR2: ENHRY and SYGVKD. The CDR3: CAISDGREVFSGYTF. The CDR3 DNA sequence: TGTGCCATCAGTGACGGTCGGGAGGTTTTTAGTGGCTACACCTTC.

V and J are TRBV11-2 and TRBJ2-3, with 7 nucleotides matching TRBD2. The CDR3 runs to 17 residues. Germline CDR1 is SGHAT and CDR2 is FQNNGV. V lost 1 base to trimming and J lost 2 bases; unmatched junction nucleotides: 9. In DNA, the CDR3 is TGTGCCAGCAGCTTAGTTGGGGCTAGCGGCTACACAGATACGCAGTATTTT. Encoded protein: CASSLVGASGYTDTQYF.

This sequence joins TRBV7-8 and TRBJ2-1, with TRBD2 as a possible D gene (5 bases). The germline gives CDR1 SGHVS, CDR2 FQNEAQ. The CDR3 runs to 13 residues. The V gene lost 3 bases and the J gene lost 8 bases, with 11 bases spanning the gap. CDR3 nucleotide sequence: TGTGCCAGCAGCTTCTCCTCGCGGGATGAGCAGTTCTTC. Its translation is CASSFSSRDEQFF.

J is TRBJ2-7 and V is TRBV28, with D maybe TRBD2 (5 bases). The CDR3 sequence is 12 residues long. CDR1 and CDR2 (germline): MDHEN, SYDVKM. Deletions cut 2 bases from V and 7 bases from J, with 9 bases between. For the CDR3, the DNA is TGTGCCAGCAGTTTACCCCGAGGGGAGCAGTACTTC. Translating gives CASSLPRGEQYF.